These 10 T cell receptor beta chains share one sample of origin, sequenced in a study of blood T cell repertoires in COVID-19. Data came from immunoSEQ multiplex PCR; TCRdb stores just in-frame clones and leaves some out. The sample lists about 45,000 clones, under 90% occurring once. The sequencing input was peripheral blood. The receptors here all came from a human donor in a cohort sampled during active COVID-19.

V is TRBV29-1 and J is TRBJ1-1; D uncertain. The CDR3 sequence is 14 residues long. Trimming cost V 7 bases and J 0 bases, with 15 bases left between them. CDR1 and CDR2 from the germline V gene are SQVTM and ANQGSEA. CDR3: CSGLYSWMNTEAFF. For the CDR3, the DNA is TGCAGCGGCTTATACAGTTGGATGAACACTGAAGCTTTCTTT.

The V gene is TRBV6-5, the J gene TRBJ1-4; 7 nucleotides align to TRBD1. The CDR3 totals 14 residues. V dropped 6 bases and J dropped 4; count of bases not matched to a gene: 5. The V gene's germline CDR1 is MNHEY and CDR2 SVGAGI. The CDR3 region has the DNA TGTGCCAGCAGGGGGGGACAGCATAATGAAAAACTGTTTTTT. It encodes CASRGGQHNEKLFF.

V gene TRBV6-5 combines with J gene TRBJ1-2, with TRBD1 as a possible D gene (6 bases). Germline CDR1 reads MNHEY; CDR2 reads SVGAGI. Deletions cut 6 bases from V and 4 bases from J, with 12 bases between. The CDR3 is made up of 13 amino acids. The CDR3 here is CASRRTETYGYTF. The CDR3 DNA is TGTGCCAGCAGAAGGACAGAGACCTATGGCTACACCTTC.

This clone appeared once. This sequence joins TRBV11-2 and TRBJ1-1; the match to TRBD1 covers 8 bases. Germline trimming cut 5 bases from V and 0 bases from J; bases unmatched to any gene: 2. Per germline, CDR1 SGHAT and CDR2 FQNNGV. This CDR3 comprises 14 residues. Written as DNA, the CDR3 is TGTGCCAGCAGCAAGACAGGGGTGAACACTGAAGCTTTCTTT. Translation gives CASSKTGVNTEAFF.

V gene TRBV20-1 combines with J gene TRBJ1-1; D unclear. CDR1 is DFQATT and CDR2 is SNEGSKA in the germline V gene (reference sequence). The V end lost 5 bases, the J end lost 5 bases, and 9 bases lay between the germline ends. This CDR3 comprises 11 residues. CDR3 bases: TGCAGTGCTTCTCCGGGGACTGAAGCTTTCTTT. Translated, it gives CSASPGTEAFF.

The chain recombines TRBV6-6 with TRBJ1-1, with 9 bases lining up with TRBD1. In germline, CDR1 is MNHNY, CDR2 SVGAGI (reference sequence). The J segment lost 8 bases and the V segment lost 5 bases, leaving 9 bases of the junction unmatched. This CDR3 is 14 amino acids long. Here the CDR3 reads CASSRQGGVPEAFF. DNA of the CDR3: TGTGCCAGCAGTCGACAGGGGGGCGTCCCGGAAGCTTTCTTT.

V is TRBV11-2 and J is TRBJ1-2, with D unclear. CDR3 length: 15 amino acids. Germline V gene data show CDR1 as SGHAT and CDR2 as FQNNGV. V lost 5 bases and J 8 bases, leaving 21 bases between the germline ends. CDR3 coding DNA: TGTGCCAGCAGCCCTAGGAGGCAGGTCCCTGAAGGCTACACCTTC. It yields the protein CASSPRRQVPEGYTF. Using reference TRBV11-2 and TRBJ1-2 for the parts outside the CDR3, the full variable domain is EAGVAQSPRYKIIEKRQSVAFWCNPISGHATLYWYQQILGQGPKLLIQFQNNGVVDDSQLPKDRFSAERLKGVDSTLKIQPAKLEDSAVYLCASSPRRQVPEGYTFGSGTRLTVV.

J is TRBJ1-2 and V is TRBV3-1 (or the pseudogene TRBV3-2); possibly TRBD1 for D (6 bases). The CDR3 has 13 residues. The germline V gene has CDR1 LGHDT and CDR2 YNNKEL (reference sequence). V was pared by 4 bases and J by 10 bases, with 16 bases between. CDR3 in DNA: TGTGCCAGCAGCCCGAGCCGGGACACTACCTACACCTTC. Protein sequence: CASSPSRDTTYTF.

The rearrangement links TRBV6-6 to TRBJ2-7; no clear D gene. CDR1 and CDR2 (germline): MNHNY, SVGAGI (reference sequence). The V end lost 7 bases, the J end lost 3 bases, and 13 bases lay between the germline ends. This CDR3 contains 13 residues. CDR3 region: CASTHGSVYEQYF. The CDR3 DNA reads TGTGCCAGCACCCACGGGTCCGTCTACGAGCAGTACTTC.

There are a few counts of this clone. The chain employs TRBV7-2 and TRBJ1-2, with a tentative D call TRBD1 (5 bases). Trimming took off 1 base at V and 7 bases at J, with 16 bases between the two ends. The CDR3 covers 15 residues. Germline V lookup: CDR1 SGHTA, CDR2 FQGNSA. The CDR3 loop reads CASSLGGQGFAGYTF. The CDR3 coding sequence is TGTGCCAGCAGCTTAGGTGGTCAGGGCTTTGCTGGCTACACCTTC.